Presented here are 23 T cell receptor beta chains from one specimen sequenced in a study of T cells in Graves' hyperthyroidism and ophthalmopathy. There were TCR beta CDR3 regions amplified from RNA transcripts. Carried out on the TCR CDR3, a first-round RT-PCR used the HTBI primer set. TCRdb ran MiXCR on the multiplex PCR reads and lists one entry per CDR3 protein. The sample yields fewer than 350,000 distinct CDR3 sequences, roughly 20% seen once. The material sequenced was blood. These receptor sequences come from a woman in her forties or fifties with Graves' hyperthyroidism.

The rearrangement uses TRBV27 and TRBJ2-5; TRBD1 might be the D (5 bases). CDR1 MNHEY and CDR2 SMNVEV come from the germline V gene (reference sequence). This CDR3 is built from 14 residues. V lost 6 bases and J lost 4, with 15 bases in between. CDR3 loop: CASSPSGFGETQYF. DNA for the CDR3: TGTGCCAGCAGCCCCTCAGGGTTTGGAGAGACCCAGTACTTC.

The chain uses TRBV11-2 and TRBJ2-7; 10 nucleotides agree with TRBD2. V was clipped by 0 bases and J by 2 bases; unmatched bases: 10. CDR3 length: 18 amino acids. Germline values: CDR1 SGHAT, CDR2 FQNNGV. The CDR3 sequence is CASSLDPELLAGTYEQYF. In nucleotides, the CDR3 is TGTGCCAGCAGCTTAGATCCGGAGTTACTAGCGGGAACCTACGAGCAGTACTTC.

In this sample, this clonotype turned up a few times. The chain has TRBV2 and TRBJ2-7; D gene unclear. Trimming shortened V by 8 bases and J by 1 base, and 12 bases separated the two germline ends. CDR1 is SNHLY and CDR2 is FYNNEI in the germline V gene. The CDR3 is made up of 13 amino acids. In DNA, the CDR3 is TGTGCCAGCTTGAGAGACTCATCCTACGAGCAGTACTTC. Translating it yields CASLRDSSYEQYF.

The chain employs TRBV24-1 and TRBJ2-2; 7 nucleotides align to TRBD1. The CDR3 has 15 residues. With V trimmed by 3 bases and J by 1 base, 1 base remained unmatched. CDR1 is KGHDR and CDR2 is SFDVKD in the germline V gene. The CDR3 coding sequence is TGTGCCACCAGTGATGGGACAGAGAACACCGGGGAGCTGTTTTTT. As protein: CATSDGTENTGELFF.

The DNA for the CDR3 is TGTGCCAGCCAATCCCGAATGGGCACAGATACGCAGTATTTT. Translating gives CASQSRMGTDTQYF. V is TRBV6-1 and J is TRBJ2-3; no reliable D call. Germline assignment: CDR1 MNHNS and CDR2 SASEGT. The CDR3 has 14 residues. Trimming removed 8 bases from V and 1 base from J, with 13 bases in between.

This clonotype was picked up a small number of times. This chain uses TRBV11-3 with TRBJ1-2; D possibly corresponds to TRBD1 (5 bases). Germline assignment: CDR1 SGHNT and CDR2 YENEEA. The CDR3 is 14 amino acids. With 0 bases removed from V and 3 bases from J, the gap between germline ends came to 8 bases. CDR3 in DNA: TGTGCCAGCAGCTTAGAGACAGTAGACTATGGCTACACCTTC. Its protein is CASSLETVDYGYTF.

V and J are TRBV10-3 and TRBJ2-2; no reliable D call. CDR1 ENHRY and CDR2 SYGVKD come from the germline V gene. V lost 0 bases and J 6 bases, leaving 8 bases between the germline ends. The CDR3 extends over 14 amino acids. As DNA, the CDR3 is TGTGCCATCAGTGAGTCGACTGGGCCCGGGGAGCTGTTTTTT. Translating gives CAISESTGPGELFF.

This clonotype was seen at least ten times. The V gene is TRBV10-3, the J gene TRBJ1-1; D is possibly TRBD1 (6 bases). The CDR3 consists of 14 residues. Germline CDR1 and CDR2: ENHRY and SYGVKD. V dropped 2 bases and J dropped 0 bases, with 7 bases sitting between them. CDR3 bases: TGTGCCATCAGTGAGGACAGGATGAACACTGAAGCTTTCTTT. It specifies CAISEDRMNTEAFF.

This clonotype was counted a few times. V and J are TRBV3-1 and TRBJ2-7, with D perhaps matching TRBD1 (5 bases). Germline lookup yields CDR1 LGHDT and CDR2 YNNKEL (reference sequence). The V end was cut by 4 bases, the J end by 4 bases, with 11 bases between. The CDR3 consists of 13 residues. The CDR3, as DNA: TGTGCCAGCAGCCGGGGCCTCCCGTACGAGCAGTACTTC. Protein product: CASSRGLPYEQYF.

The sample holds a few counts of this clonotype. The chain is built from TRBV19 and TRBJ1-6, with TRBD1 matching 9 bases. This CDR3 has 16 amino acids. Looked up from germline, CDR1 is LNHDA and CDR2 is SQIVND (reference sequence). V lost 5 bases, J lost 9 bases, and 11 bases stayed unmatched. The CDR3 sequence is CASSPSHRGLRSPLHF. CDR3 DNA: TGTGCCAGTAGTCCGTCGCACAGGGGGCTACGTTCACCCCTCCACTTT. The full variable domain, with the rest looked up from reference TRBV19 and TRBJ1-6, is DGGITQSPKYLFRKEGQNVTLSCEQNLNHDAMYWYRQDPGQGLRLIYYSQIVNDFQKGDIAEGYSVSREKKESFPLTVTSAQKNPTAFYLCASSPSHRGLRSPLHFGNGTRLTVT.

This clonotype showed up many times. V gene TRBV5-1 combines with J gene TRBJ1-1; no reliable D call. Germline CDR1 and CDR2: SGHRS and YFSETQ. The CDR3 is 14 residues long. Trimming took off 0 bases at V and 1 base at J, with 7 bases between the two ends. CDR3 bases: TGCGCCAGCAGCTTGGTCCTGGAGAACACTGAAGCTTTCTTT. Amino acid sequence: CASSLVLENTEAFF.

V usage is TRBV6-1 and J usage is TRBJ1-1; D not resolved. Trimming took off 7 bases at V and 0 bases at J, with 9 bases between the two ends. Germline CDR1 and CDR2: MNHNS and SASEGT. The CDR3 is 13 residues long. Here the CDR3 reads CASNLQMNTEAFF. The CDR3 nucleotides are TGTGCCAGCAATCTACAGATGAACACTGAAGCTTTCTTT.

This clonotype was recorded at least ten times. V gene TRBV6-1 combines with J gene TRBJ1-1, with 11 bases aligning to TRBD1. Trimming cost V 6 bases and J 5 bases; bases outside gene matches: 11. Germline CDR1 MNHNS, CDR2 SASEGT. There are 16 residues in the CDR3. The CDR3: CASRSRDRGTWTEAFF. CDR3 bases: TGTGCCAGCAGAAGCCGGGACAGGGGGACGTGGACTGAAGCTTTCTTT.

This clonotype was found many times. The rearrangement uses TRBV5-1 and TRBJ2-3; possible D gene TRBD1, 6 bases. Germline lookup yields CDR1 SGHRS and CDR2 YFSETQ. The CDR3 has 14 residues. Deletions cut 4 bases from V and 5 bases from J, with 14 bases between. As DNA, the CDR3 is TGCGCCAGCAGCCACTTACTAGGGGGAGATACGCAGTATTTT. This encodes CASSHLLGGDTQYF.

The V and J genes are TRBV5-1 and TRBJ2-2; no definite D call. V was shortened by 4 bases and J by 2 bases, with 9 bases between the two germline ends. The CDR3 extends over 14 amino acids. CDR1 and CDR2 (germline): SGHRS, YFSETQ. As DNA, the CDR3 is TGCGCCAGCAGCATCGTGGAAAACACCGGGGAGCTGTTTTTT. This encodes CASSIVENTGELFF.

This clonotype came up many times. The chain is built from TRBV20-1 and TRBJ1-6; 7 nucleotides line up with TRBD1. The CDR3 contains 12 residues. Trimming at V came to 6 bases and at J to 8 bases, leaving 4 bases not matched to a gene. Germline V gene lookup returns CDR1 DFQATT and CDR2 SNEGSKA (reference sequence). The CDR3 region has the DNA TGCAGTGCGGGGACAGCAGATTCACCCCTCCACTTT. Its translation is CSAGTADSPLHF.

The J gene is TRBJ2-5, the V gene TRBV30; D unclear. V was clipped by 2 bases and J by 4 bases, with 11 bases between them. There are 13 residues in the CDR3. Germline V gene data show CDR1 as GTSNPN and CDR2 as SVGIG (reference sequence). DNA for the CDR3: TGTGCCTGGAGTTTCCAATATGGAGAGACCCAGTACTTC. This translates into CAWSFQYGETQYF.

This clonotype has a count of ten or more. The chain combines TRBV7-3 with TRBJ2-5; either TRBD1 or TRBD2 may fit D (5 bases each). Trimming removed 1 base from V and 7 bases from J, with 13 bases in between. The CDR3 consists of 14 residues. CDR1 and CDR2 (germline): SGHTA, FQGTGA. The CDR3 DNA reads TGTGCCAGCAGCTTAATAGGGGCCGAGGGGACCCAGTACTTC. Protein: CASSLIGAEGTQYF.

The chain couples TRBV30 to TRBJ1-2; the D is unclear. V lost 5 bases to trimming and J lost 4 bases, with 17 bases between them. CDR1 and CDR2 (germline): GTSNPN, SVGIG (reference sequence). The CDR3 is 14 amino acids. DNA of the CDR3: TGTGCCTGGGCCTCCCCGGGCTCGTCCTATGGCTACACCTTC. Protein sequence: CAWASPGSSYGYTF.

This clonotype appeared a few times. The rearrangement joins TRBV10-1 to TRBJ1-5, with D unclear. The germline V gene encodes CDR1 WNHNN and CDR2 SYGVQD (reference sequence). CDR3 length: 13 residues. Trimming stripped 6 bases from V and 6 bases from J, with 12 bases between. The CDR3 region has the DNA TGCGCCAGCAGCAATGGGGTAGGTCAGCCCCAGCATTTT. Translated, it gives CASSNGVGQPQHF.

CDR3 loop: CASSSEVHGAYNEQFF. The DNA for the CDR3 is TGTGCCAGCAGCTCCGAAGTACACGGGGCCTACAATGAGCAGTTCTTC. The chain carries TRBV12-3 or TRBV12-4 and TRBJ2-1; D might be TRBD2 (5 bases). This CDR3 is 16 amino acids long. Trimming took off 6 bases at V and 2 bases at J, with 17 bases between the two ends.

This clonotype appeared many times. The V call is TRBV11-2, the J call TRBJ2-3, with TRBD2 as a possible D gene (7 bases). The CDR3 runs 17 residues. CDR1 is SGHAT and CDR2 is FQNNGV in the germline V gene. Trimming cost V 2 bases and J 0 bases, with 15 bases left between them. CDR3 DNA: TGTGCCAGCAGCTTAACCCCCGGGGGGCCAAGCACAGATACGCAGTATTTT. This encodes CASSLTPGGPSTDTQYF.

Turning to this clonotype: This may arise from a read error, as a much more abundant clone is one base away. V and J are TRBV30 and TRBJ2-2; TRBD1 aligns across 9 bases. CDR3 length: 16 residues. V shed 5 bases and J 1 base; nucleotides not matched to a gene: 8. The germline V gene encodes CDR1 GTSNPN and CDR2 SVGIG (reference sequence). The CDR3 is CAWAPGTGLNTGELFF. CDR3 DNA: TGTGCCTGGGCCCCCGGGACAGGGCTGAACACCGGGGAGCTGTTTTTT.